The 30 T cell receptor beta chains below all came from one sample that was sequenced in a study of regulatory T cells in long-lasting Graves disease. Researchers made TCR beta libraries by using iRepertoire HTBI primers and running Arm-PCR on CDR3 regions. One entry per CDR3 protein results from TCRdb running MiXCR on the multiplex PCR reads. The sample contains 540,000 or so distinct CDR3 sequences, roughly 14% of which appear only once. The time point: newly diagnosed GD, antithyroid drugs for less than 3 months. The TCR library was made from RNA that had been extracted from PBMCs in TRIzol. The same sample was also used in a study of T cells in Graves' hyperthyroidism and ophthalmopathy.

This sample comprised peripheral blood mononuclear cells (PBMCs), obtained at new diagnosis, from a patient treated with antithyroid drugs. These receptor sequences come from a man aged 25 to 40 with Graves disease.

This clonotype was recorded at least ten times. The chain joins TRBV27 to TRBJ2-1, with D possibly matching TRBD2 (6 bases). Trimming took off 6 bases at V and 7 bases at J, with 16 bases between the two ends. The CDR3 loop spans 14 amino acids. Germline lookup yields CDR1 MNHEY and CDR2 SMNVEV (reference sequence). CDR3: CASSSDLRENEQFF. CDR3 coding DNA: TGTGCCAGCAGCTCCGACTTGCGGGAAAATGAGCAGTTCTTC.

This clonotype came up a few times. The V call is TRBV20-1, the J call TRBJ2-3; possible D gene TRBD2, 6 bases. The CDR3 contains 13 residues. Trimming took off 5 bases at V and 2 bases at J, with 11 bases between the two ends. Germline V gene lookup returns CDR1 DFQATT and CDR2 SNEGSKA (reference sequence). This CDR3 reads CSAFSGDTDTQYF. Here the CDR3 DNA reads TGCAGTGCTTTTAGCGGAGACACAGATACGCAGTATTTT.

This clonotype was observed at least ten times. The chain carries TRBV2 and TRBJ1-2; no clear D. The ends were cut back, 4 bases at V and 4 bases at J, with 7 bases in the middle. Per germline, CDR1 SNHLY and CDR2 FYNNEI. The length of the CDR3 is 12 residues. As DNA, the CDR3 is TGTGCCAGCAGTGCTGACACCTATGGCTACACCTTC. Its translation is CASSADTYGYTF. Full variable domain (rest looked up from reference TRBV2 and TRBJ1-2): EPEVTQTPSHQVTQMGQEVILRCVPISNHLYFYWYRQILGQKVEFLVSFYNNEISEKSEIFDDQFSVERPDGSNFTLKIRSTKLEDSAMYFCASSADTYGYTFGSGTRLTVV.

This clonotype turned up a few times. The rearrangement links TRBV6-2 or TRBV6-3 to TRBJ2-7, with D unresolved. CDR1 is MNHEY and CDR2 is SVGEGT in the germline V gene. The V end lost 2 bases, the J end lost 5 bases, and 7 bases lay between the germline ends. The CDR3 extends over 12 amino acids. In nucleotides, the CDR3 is TGTGCCAGCAGTTACACTGTGGACGAGCAGTACTTC. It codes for CASSYTVDEQYF.

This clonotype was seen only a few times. CDR3 coding DNA: TGCGCCAGCAGCCCATTCCCCGGGGGTCAAGAGACCCAGTACTTC. It specifies CASSPFPGGQETQYF. The chain couples TRBV5-1 to TRBJ2-5; tentatively, D is TRBD2 (6 bases). Germline assignment: CDR1 SGHRS and CDR2 YFSETQ. CDR3 length: 15 amino acids. The germline V and J ends were trimmed by 4 bases and 2 bases, with 15 bases remaining between them.

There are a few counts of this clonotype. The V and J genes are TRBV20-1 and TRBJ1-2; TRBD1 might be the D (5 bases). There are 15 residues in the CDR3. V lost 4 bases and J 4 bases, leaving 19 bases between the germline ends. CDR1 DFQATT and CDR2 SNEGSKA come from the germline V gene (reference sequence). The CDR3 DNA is TGCAGTGCTATGCCCAAGGGACCTCTGCTCTATGGCTACACCTTC. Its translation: CSAMPKGPLLYGYTF.

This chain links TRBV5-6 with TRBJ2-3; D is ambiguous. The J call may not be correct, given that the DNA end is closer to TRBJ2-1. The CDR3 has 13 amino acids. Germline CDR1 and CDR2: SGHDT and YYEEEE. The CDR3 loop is CASSHSRGGEQFF. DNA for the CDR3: TGTGCCAGCAGCCATTCCCGTGGCGGTGAGCAGTTCTTC.

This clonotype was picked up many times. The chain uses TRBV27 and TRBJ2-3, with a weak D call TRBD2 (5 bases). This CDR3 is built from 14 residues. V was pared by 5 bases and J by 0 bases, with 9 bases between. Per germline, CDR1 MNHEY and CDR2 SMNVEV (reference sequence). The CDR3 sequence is CASSARGSTDTQYF. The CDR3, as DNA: TGTGCCAGCAGTGCCCGAGGGAGCACAGATACGCAGTATTTT.

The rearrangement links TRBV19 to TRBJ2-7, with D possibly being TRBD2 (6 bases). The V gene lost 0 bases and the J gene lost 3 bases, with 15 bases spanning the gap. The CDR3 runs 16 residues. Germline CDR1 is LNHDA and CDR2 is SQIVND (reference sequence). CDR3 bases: TGTGCCAGTAGTATAGATGAGGCGGGACGAAACTACGAGCAGTACTTC. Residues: CASSIDEAGRNYEQYF.

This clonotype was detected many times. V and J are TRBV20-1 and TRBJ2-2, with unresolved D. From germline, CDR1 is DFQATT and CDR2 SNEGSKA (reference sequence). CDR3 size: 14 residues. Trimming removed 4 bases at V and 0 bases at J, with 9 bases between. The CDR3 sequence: CSATASSNTGELFF. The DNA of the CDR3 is TGCAGTGCTACAGCCTCTTCGAACACCGGGGAGCTGTTTTTT.

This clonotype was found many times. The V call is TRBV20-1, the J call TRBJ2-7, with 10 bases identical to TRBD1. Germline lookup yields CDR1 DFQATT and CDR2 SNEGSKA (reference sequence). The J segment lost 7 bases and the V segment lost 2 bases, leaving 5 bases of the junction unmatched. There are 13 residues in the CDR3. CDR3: CSARLGTGVEQYF. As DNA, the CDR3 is TGCAGTGCTAGACTTGGGACAGGGGTTGAGCAGTACTTC.

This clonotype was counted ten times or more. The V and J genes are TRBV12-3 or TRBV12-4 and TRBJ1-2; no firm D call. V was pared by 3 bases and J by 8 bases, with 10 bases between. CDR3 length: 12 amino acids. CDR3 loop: CASSFGGEGYTF. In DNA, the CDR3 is TGTGCCAGCAGTTTCGGTGGGGAAGGCTACACCTTC.

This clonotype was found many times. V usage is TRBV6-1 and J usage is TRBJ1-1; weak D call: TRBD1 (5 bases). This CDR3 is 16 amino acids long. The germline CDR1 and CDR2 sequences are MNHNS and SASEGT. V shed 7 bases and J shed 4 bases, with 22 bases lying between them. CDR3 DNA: TGTGCCAGCACAATTAGGGGAAACAGACGTTCCACTGAAGCTTTCTTT. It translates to CASTIRGNRRSTEAFF.

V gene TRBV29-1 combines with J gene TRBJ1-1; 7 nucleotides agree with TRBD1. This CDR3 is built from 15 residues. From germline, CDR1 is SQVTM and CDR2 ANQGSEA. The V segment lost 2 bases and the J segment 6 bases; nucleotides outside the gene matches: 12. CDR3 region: CSVERQGSSYAEAFF. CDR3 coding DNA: TGCAGCGTTGAACGACAGGGTTCAAGTTACGCTGAAGCTTTCTTT.

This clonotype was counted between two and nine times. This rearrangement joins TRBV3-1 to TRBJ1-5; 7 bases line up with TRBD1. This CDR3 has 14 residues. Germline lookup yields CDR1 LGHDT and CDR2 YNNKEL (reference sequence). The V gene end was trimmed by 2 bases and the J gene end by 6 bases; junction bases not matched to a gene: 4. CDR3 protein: CASSQSGGSQPQHF. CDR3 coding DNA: TGTGCCAGCAGCCAATCAGGGGGTAGTCAGCCCCAGCATTTT.

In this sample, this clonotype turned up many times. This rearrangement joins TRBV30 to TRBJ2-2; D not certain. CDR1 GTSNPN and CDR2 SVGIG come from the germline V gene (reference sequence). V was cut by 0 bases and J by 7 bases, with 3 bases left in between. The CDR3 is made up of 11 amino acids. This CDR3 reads CAWSVSGELFF. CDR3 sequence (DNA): TGTGCCTGGAGTGTTAGCGGGGAGCTGTTTTTT.

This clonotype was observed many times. CDR3 sequence: CASSESLSSGETQYF. The CDR3 DNA reads as TGCGCCAGCAGTGAGTCGCTCAGCTCCGGAGAGACCCAGTACTTC. The chain combines TRBV10-1 with TRBJ2-5; no clear D. V was pared by 0 bases and J by 4 bases, with 12 bases between. Germline loops: CDR1 WNHNN, CDR2 SYGVQD (reference sequence). The CDR3 length is 15 residues.

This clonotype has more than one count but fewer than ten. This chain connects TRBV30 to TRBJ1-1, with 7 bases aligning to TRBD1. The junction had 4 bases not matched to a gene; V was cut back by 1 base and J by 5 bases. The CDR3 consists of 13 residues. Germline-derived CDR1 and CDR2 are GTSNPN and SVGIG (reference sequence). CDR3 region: CAWSAGGGTEAFF. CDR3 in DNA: TGTGCCTGGAGTGCAGGGGGAGGAACTGAAGCTTTCTTT.

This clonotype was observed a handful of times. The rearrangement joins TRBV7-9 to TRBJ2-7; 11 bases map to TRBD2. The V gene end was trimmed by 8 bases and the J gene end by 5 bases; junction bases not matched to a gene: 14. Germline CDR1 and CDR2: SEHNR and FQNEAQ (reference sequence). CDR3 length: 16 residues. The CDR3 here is CASEGSGSGRAHEQYF. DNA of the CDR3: TGTGCCAGCGAGGGTTCCGGTAGCGGGAGGGCCCACGAGCAGTACTTC.

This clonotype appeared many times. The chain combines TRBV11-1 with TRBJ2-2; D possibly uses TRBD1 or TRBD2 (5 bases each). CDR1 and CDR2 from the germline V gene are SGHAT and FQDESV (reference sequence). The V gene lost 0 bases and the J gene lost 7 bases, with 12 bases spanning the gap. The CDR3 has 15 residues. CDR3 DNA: TGTGCCAGCAGCTTAGCAGGGGAGAGAGGCGGGGAGCTGTTTTTT. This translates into CASSLAGERGGELFF. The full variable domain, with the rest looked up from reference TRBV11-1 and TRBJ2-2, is EAEVAQSPRYKITEKSQAVAFWCDPISGHATLYWYRQILGQGPELLVQFQDESVVDDSQLPKDRFSAERLKGVDSTLKIQPAELGDSAMYLCASSLAGERGGELFFGEGSRLTVL.

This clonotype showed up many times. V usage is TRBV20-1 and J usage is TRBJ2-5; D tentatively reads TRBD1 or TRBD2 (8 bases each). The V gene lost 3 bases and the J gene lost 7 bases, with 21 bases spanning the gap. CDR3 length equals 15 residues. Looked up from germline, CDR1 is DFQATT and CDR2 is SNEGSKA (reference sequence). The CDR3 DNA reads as TGCAGTGCTAGCAGGGGGCGCGGGGGGATTGGGACCCAGTACTTC. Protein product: CSASRGRGGIGTQYF.

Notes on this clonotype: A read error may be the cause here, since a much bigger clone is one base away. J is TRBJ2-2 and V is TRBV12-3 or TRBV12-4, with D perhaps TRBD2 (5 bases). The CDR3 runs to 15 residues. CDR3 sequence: CASSLQGVNTGELLF. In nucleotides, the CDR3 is TGTGCCAGCAGTTTACAAGGAGTGAACACCGGGGAGCTGCTTTTT.

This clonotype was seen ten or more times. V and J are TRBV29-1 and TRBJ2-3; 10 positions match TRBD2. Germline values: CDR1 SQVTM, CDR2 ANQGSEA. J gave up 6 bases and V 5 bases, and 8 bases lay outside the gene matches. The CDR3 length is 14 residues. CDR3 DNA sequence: TGCAGCGTTCGGGCTAGCGGGAGCCCGGATACGCAGTATTTT. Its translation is CSVRASGSPDTQYF.

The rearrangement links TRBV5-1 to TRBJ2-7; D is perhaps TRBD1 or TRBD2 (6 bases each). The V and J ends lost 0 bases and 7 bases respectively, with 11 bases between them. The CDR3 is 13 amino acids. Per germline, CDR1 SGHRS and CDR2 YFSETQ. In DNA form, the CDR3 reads TGCGCCAGCAGCTTGGGAGAGGGGGGTGAGCAGTACTTC. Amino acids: CASSLGEGGEQYF.

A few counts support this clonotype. The CDR3 here is CSARDYRQGESPLHF. CDR3 sequence (DNA): TGCAGTGCTAGAGATTATAGGCAGGGTGAATCACCCCTCCACTTT. This sequence joins TRBV20-1 and TRBJ1-6, with D maybe TRBD1 (5 bases). The CDR3 runs 15 residues. The germline V and J ends were trimmed by 0 bases and 10 bases, with 16 bases remaining between them. In germline, CDR1 is DFQATT, CDR2 SNEGSKA (reference sequence).

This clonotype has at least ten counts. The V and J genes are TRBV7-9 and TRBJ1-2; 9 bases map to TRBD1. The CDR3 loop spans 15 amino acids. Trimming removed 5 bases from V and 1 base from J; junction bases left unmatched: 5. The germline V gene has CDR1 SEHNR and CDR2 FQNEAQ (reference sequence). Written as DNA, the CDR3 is TGTGCCAGCAGCCCGGACAGGGGTGTTAACTATGGCTACACCTTC. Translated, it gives CASSPDRGVNYGYTF.

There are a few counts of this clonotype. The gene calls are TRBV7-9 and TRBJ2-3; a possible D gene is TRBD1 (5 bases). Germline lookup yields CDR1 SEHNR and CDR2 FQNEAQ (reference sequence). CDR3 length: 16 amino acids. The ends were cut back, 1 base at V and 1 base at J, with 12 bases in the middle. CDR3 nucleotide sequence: TGTGCCAGCAGCTTAGGGGGCGCGGAAGGCACAGATACGCAGTATTTT. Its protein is CASSLGGAEGTDTQYF.

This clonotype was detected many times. CDR3 DNA: TGCAGTGCCAGGGGAAGAACTGACTACACCTTC. Translating gives CSARGRTDYTF. The chain links TRBV20-1 to TRBJ1-2; possibly TRBD1 for D (6 bases). This CDR3 spans 11 amino acids. Germline values: CDR1 DFQATT, CDR2 SNEGSKA (reference sequence). Trimming shortened V by 6 bases and J by 10 bases, and 15 bases separated the two germline ends.

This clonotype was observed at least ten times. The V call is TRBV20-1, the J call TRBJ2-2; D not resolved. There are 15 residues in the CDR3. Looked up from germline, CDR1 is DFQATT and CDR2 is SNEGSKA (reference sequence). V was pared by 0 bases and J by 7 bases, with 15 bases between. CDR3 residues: CSARDNFEVYGELFF. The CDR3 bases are TGCAGTGCTAGAGATAATTTCGAAGTGTACGGGGAGCTGTTTTTT.

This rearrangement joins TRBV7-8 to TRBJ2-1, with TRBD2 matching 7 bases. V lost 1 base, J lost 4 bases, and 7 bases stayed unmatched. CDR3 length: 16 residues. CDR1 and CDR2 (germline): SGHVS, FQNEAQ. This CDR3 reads CASSLGVLAAYNEQFF. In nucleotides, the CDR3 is TGTGCCAGCAGCTTAGGTGTTCTAGCGGCATACAATGAGCAGTTCTTC.